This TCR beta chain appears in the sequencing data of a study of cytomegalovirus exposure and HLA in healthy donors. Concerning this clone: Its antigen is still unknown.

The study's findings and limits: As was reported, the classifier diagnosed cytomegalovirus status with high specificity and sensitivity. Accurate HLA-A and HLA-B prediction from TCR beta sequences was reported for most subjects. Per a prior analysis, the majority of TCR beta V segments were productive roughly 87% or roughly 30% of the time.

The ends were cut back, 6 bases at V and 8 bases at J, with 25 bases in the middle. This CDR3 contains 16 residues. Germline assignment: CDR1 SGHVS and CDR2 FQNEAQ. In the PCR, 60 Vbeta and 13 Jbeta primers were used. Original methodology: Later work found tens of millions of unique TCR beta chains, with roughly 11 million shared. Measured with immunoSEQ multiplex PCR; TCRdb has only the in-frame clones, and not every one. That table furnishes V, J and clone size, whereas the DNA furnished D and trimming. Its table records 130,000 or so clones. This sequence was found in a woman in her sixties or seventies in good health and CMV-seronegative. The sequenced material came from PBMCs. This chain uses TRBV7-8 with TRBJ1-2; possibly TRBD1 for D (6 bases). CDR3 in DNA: TGTGCCAGCAGTTTAACCCCTACAGGGTGGGCGGTGGGCTACACCTTC. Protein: CASSLTPTGWAVGYTF.